Following are 10 T cell receptor beta chains from one sample sequenced in a study of blood T cell repertoires in COVID-19. TCRdb keeps only in-frame clones here, not all; method: immunoSEQ multiplex PCR. The data show fewer than 400,000 clones, roughly 85% seen once. Sequencing was performed on peripheral blood. The origin of the receptors is a woman under 30 with acute or convalescent COVID-19.

The CDR3, as DNA: TGCGCCAGCAGCCTCGGACAGGGGTCCGATGGCTACACCTTC. Translation gives CASSLGQGSDGYTF. The chain carries TRBV4-1 and TRBJ1-2; TRBD1 aligns across 9 bases. CDR1 is MGHRA, CDR2 YSYEKL, per germline. The CDR3 length is 14 residues. V lost 4 bases and J lost 6; bases outside the gene matches: 6.

The V call is TRBV27, the J call TRBJ2-7; 8 bases fit TRBD2. Trimming at V came to 2 bases and at J to 1 base, leaving 7 bases not matched to a gene. CDR1 and CDR2 (germline): MNHEY, SMNVEV (reference sequence). The CDR3 runs to 16 residues. The CDR3 DNA sequence: TGTGCCAGCAGTTTACGGGGACTAGAGACGTCCTACGAGCAGTACTTC. Encoded protein: CASSLRGLETSYEQYF.

This chain uses TRBV18 with TRBJ1-2; a weak D match, TRBD1 (5 bases). The CDR3 runs 13 residues. Germline V lookup: CDR1 KGHSH, CDR2 LQKENI. Trimming left V 3 bases short and J 4 bases short, with 9 bases between. CDR3: CASSPQGGYGYTF. Written as DNA, the CDR3 is TGTGCCAGCTCACCTCAGGGTGGCTATGGCTACACCTTC.

V gene TRBV3-1 (or the pseudogene TRBV3-2) combines with J gene TRBJ2-3, with unresolved D. V was shortened by 5 bases and J by 6 bases, with 12 bases between the two germline ends. The CDR3 contains 13 residues. Germline values: CDR1 LGHDT, CDR2 YNNKEL (reference sequence). The CDR3 nucleotides are TGTGCCAGCAGCTTACTTTCCCGGGATACGCAGTATTTT. Translating gives CASSLLSRDTQYF.

The CDR3: CASSTTGKNSPLHF. The CDR3 DNA reads TGTGCCAGCAGCACGACAGGGAAAAATTCACCCCTCCACTTT. This chain uses TRBV28 with TRBJ1-6; 7 nucleotides align to TRBD1. There are 14 residues in the CDR3. CDR1 and CDR2 from the germline V gene are MDHEN and SYDVKM. V was clipped by 6 bases and J by 7 bases; unmatched bases: 6.

V and J are TRBV11-2 and TRBJ1-4; TRBD1 agrees at 8 bases. The CDR3 runs to 17 residues. The V segment lost 2 bases and the J segment 4 bases; nucleotides outside the gene matches: 9. Per germline, CDR1 SGHAT and CDR2 FQNNGV. For the CDR3, the DNA is TGTGCCAGCAGCTTACCACCGGGACAGGCGATTAATGAAAAACTGTTTTTT. This codes for CASSLPPGQAINEKLFF.

The chain carries TRBV10-3 and TRBJ1-1; 9 nucleotides line up with TRBD1. Germline V gene sequence: CDR1 ENHRY, CDR2 SYGVKD. This CDR3 spans 17 amino acids. The J segment lost 1 base and the V segment lost 0 bases, leaving 6 bases of the junction unmatched. The CDR3 coding sequence is TGTGCCATCAGTGAGTCCGGGACAGGGCGGGAGAACACTGAAGCTTTCTTT. Translation: CAISESGTGRENTEAFF.

V and J are TRBV12-5 and TRBJ1-3, with a possible D match to TRBD1 (5 bases). With 6 bases removed from V and 5 bases from J, the gap between germline ends came to 14 bases. CDR1 LGHNT and CDR2 FRNRAP come from the germline V gene. The CDR3 is made up of 14 amino acids. In nucleotides, the CDR3 is TGTGCTAGTGGCGGCCGGGACTCCCGAAACACCATATATTTT. Translating it yields CASGGRDSRNTIYF.

This clone was picked up a small number of times. V is TRBV20-1 and J is TRBJ2-3, with D perhaps TRBD2 (5 bases). CDR1 is DFQATT and CDR2 is SNEGSKA in the germline V gene (reference sequence). The CDR3 is made up of 11 amino acids. Trimming cost V 5 bases and J 7 bases, with 10 bases left between them. This chain's CDR3 is CSAGLANTQYF. Here the CDR3 DNA reads TGCAGTGCTGGACTGGCGAATACGCAGTATTTT.

The CDR3: CASSSVGTGNQPQHF. CDR3 coding DNA: TGTGCCAGCAGTTCTGTAGGTACAGGTAATCAGCCCCAGCATTTT. The chain couples TRBV6-2 or TRBV6-3 to TRBJ1-5, with D maybe TRBD1 (5 bases). V dropped 4 bases and J dropped 4 bases, with 14 bases sitting between them. The CDR3 runs to 15 residues. Germline CDR1 and CDR2: MNHEY and SVGEGT.